This record covers a single TCR beta chain. Its antigen is as yet unknown. The data were taken from a study of blood T cells in healthy people across ages. General study points: Shifts in expanded clonotypes may have been confounded by donor CMV status, which was unknown.

The CDR3 contains 13 residues. Germline CDR1 reads SQVTM; CDR2 reads ANQGSEA. Trimming took 4 bases from V and 5 from J; bases not matched to a gene: 7. Primers used in a second PCR of roughly 6 to 11 cycles were a sample-barcoded 5' primer and a J-beta primer mix. TCRdb reprocessed the 5' RACE reads via MiXCR and lists one record per CDR3 protein. Here the sample spans roughly 1.5 million distinct CDR3 sequences, roughly 43% being singletons. The sequencing input was blood. This TCR came from a woman between 18 and 30 years old in good health. This sequence joins TRBV29-1 and TRBJ2-5; 7 nucleotides line up with TRBD1. Here the CDR3 reads CSVAKQGLETQYF. As DNA, the CDR3 is TGCAGCGTTGCAAAACAGGGGCTGGAGACCCAGTACTTC.